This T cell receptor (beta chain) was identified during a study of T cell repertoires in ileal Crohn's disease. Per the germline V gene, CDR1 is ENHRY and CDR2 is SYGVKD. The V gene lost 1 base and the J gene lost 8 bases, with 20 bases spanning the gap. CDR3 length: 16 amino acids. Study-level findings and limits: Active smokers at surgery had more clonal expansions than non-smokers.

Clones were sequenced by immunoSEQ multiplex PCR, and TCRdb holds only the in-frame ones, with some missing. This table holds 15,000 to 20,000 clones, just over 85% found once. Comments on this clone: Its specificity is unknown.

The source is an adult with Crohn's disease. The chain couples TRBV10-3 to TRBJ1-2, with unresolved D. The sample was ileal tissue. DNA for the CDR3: TGTGCCATCAGTGAGTTAGACCGCTCCAGGTATGGCGGCTACACCTTC. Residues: CAISELDRSRYGGYTF.